This TCR beta chain was profiled in a study of control samples from healthy donors and cancer patients. Germline V gene data show CDR1 as MDHEN and CDR2 as SYDVKM. The CDR3 runs 13 residues. V was shortened by 6 bases and J by 6 bases, with 15 bases between the two germline ends. TCRdb's table, derived via immunoSEQ multiplex PCR, lists solely in-frame clones and lacks some. The sample lists 57,000 or so clones; 90% were seen once. Sequenced: PBMCs. The receptor was isolated from a man aged 55 to 69 with colorectal cancer. The chain uses TRBV28 and TRBJ2-7; weak D call: TRBD2 (5 bases). CDR3 protein: CASSSGLGREQYF. The CDR3 nucleotides read TGTGCCAGCAGCTCCGGACTTGGGCGCGAGCAGTACTTC. The full variable domain, in which reference TRBV28 and TRBJ2-7 provide the parts outside the CDR3, is DVKVTQSSRYLVKRTGEKVFLECVQDMDHENMFWYRQDPGLGLRLIYFSYDVKMKEKGDIPEGYSVSREKKERFSLILESASTNQTSMYLCASSSGLGREQYFGPGTRLTVT.